A selection of T cell receptor beta chains follows, all from one sample in a study of blood T cell repertoires in COVID-19. Generated by immunoSEQ multiplex PCR, the TCRdb table keeps only in-frame clones and is missing some. The top ten clones hold less than 9% of a sample with about 530,000 clones, around 90% of them seen once. Sequencing used peripheral blood. These receptors were collected from a woman in her forties or fifties with COVID-19, enrolled during active disease. Each CDR3 is given with its conserved first and last residue. The D gene is left open where the match is weak. Clone size is stated in some rows and not others, as once, few, many or a class when expanded.

CDR3 protein: CASSQGGGVYNEQFF
CDR3 DNA: TGTGCCAGCAGCCAAGGCGGGGGGGTTTACAATGAGCAGTTCTTC
D gene: TRBD2
V gene: TRBV3-1/TRBV3-2
J gene: TRBJ2-1
clone size: NA

CDR3 protein: CASGGQGSRNQPQHF
CDR3 DNA: TGTGCCAGTGGTGGACAGGGAAGTCGCAATCAGCCCCAGCATTTT
D gene: TRBD1
V gene: TRBV19
J gene: TRBJ1-5
clone size: few

CDR3 protein: CASSRDRNSPLHF
CDR3 DNA: TGTGCCAGCAGCCGGGACAGGAATTCACCCCTCCACTTT
D gene: TRBD1
V gene: TRBV3-1/TRBV3-2
J gene: TRBJ1-6
clone size: NA

CDR3 protein: CASSLGAGTGSNSPLHF
CDR3 DNA: TGTGCCAGCAGCTTGGGAGCAGGGACAGGCTCAAATTCACCCCTCCACTTT
D gene: TRBD1
V gene: TRBV5-4
J gene: TRBJ1-6
clone size: NA

CDR3 protein: CASSPTRETQYF
CDR3 DNA: TGTGCCAGCAGTCCTACGAGGGAGACCCAGTACTTC
D gene: NA
V gene: TRBV28
J gene: TRBJ2-5
clone size: NA

CDR3 protein: CASSSRTESNQPQHF
CDR3 DNA: TGTGCCAGCAGTTCCCGGACAGAAAGCAATCAGCCCCAGCATTTT
D gene: NA
V gene: TRBV27
J gene: TRBJ1-5
clone size: once

CDR3 protein: CASSVGGENTEAFF
CDR3 DNA: TGTGCCAGCAGCGTAGGGGGGGAAAACACTGAAGCTTTCTTT
D gene: NA
V gene: TRBV9
J gene: TRBJ1-1
clone size: few

CDR3 protein: CPRVTNEKLFF
CDR3 DNA: TGTCCTCGCGTAACTAATGAAAAACTGTTTTTT
D gene: NA
V gene: TRBV24-1
J gene: TRBJ1-4
clone size: NA

CDR3 protein: CASSKGQVPYTQYF
CDR3 DNA: TGTGCCAGCAGTAAGGGACAGGTCCCATATACGCAGTATTTT
D gene: TRBD1
V gene: TRBV27
J gene: TRBJ2-3
clone size: NA

CDR3 protein: CASSQEGQVRFNQPQHF
CDR3 DNA: TGCGCCAGCAGCCAAGAGGGACAGGTACGCTTCAATCAGCCCCAGCATTTT
D gene: TRBD1
V gene: TRBV4-1
J gene: TRBJ1-5
clone size: NA

CDR3 protein: CATSDPDSGGREPQHF
CDR3 DNA: TGTGCCACCAGTGATCCGGACTCAGGCGGAAGGGAGCCCCAGCATTTT
D gene: NA
V gene: TRBV24-1
J gene: TRBJ1-5
clone size: NA

CDR3 protein: CASSSPGRGQKNTGELFF
CDR3 DNA: TGTGCCAGCAGCTCCCCGGGAAGGGGACAGAAGAACACCGGGGAGCTGTTTTTT
D gene: TRBD1
V gene: TRBV14
J gene: TRBJ2-2
clone size: NA

CDR3 protein: CASSGTPATNEKLFF
CDR3 DNA: TGCGCCAGCAGCGGGACACCGGCAACTAATGAAAAACTGTTTTTT
D gene: NA
V gene: TRBV5-1
J gene: TRBJ1-4
clone size: once

CDR3 protein: CASSQEQLGGMGGELFF
CDR3 DNA: TGTGCCAGCAGCCAAGAACAGCTAGGGGGTATGGGCGGGGAGCTGTTTTTT
D gene: NA
V gene: TRBV4-2
J gene: TRBJ2-2
clone size: NA

CDR3 protein: CASSLGGGANTGELFF
CDR3 DNA: TGCGCCAGCAGCTTGGGAGGCGGGGCGAACACCGGGGAGCTGTTTTTT
D gene: NA
V gene: TRBV5-1
J gene: TRBJ2-2
clone size: NA

CDR3 protein: CASSLGARGGSTEAFF
CDR3 DNA: TGCGCCAGCAGCTTGGGAGCACGCGGGGGGTCCACTGAAGCTTTCTTT
D gene: NA
V gene: TRBV5-1
J gene: TRBJ1-1
clone size: NA

CDR3 protein: CASSQSRGGAYEQYF
CDR3 DNA: TGCGCCAGCAGCCAATCCCGCGGGGGGGCCTACGAGCAGTACTTC
D gene: TRBD2
V gene: TRBV4-1
J gene: TRBJ2-7
clone size: few

CDR3 protein: CSVRQGNNQPQHF
CDR3 DNA: TGCAGCGTTAGACAGGGTAATAACCAGCCCCAGCATTTT
D gene: TRBD1
V gene: TRBV29-1
J gene: TRBJ1-5
clone size: NA

CDR3 protein: CAWSVLSPPREGTGELFF
CDR3 DNA: TGTGCCTGGAGTGTACTTAGTCCCCCCCGCGAGGGCACCGGGGAGCTGTTTTTT
D gene: NA
V gene: TRBV30
J gene: TRBJ2-2
clone size: NA

CDR3 protein: CAWSKPGGEWQPQHF
CDR3 DNA: TGTGCCTGGAGTAAACCCGGAGGGGAATGGCAGCCCCAGCATTTT
D gene: NA
V gene: TRBV30
J gene: TRBJ1-5
clone size: NA

CDR3 protein: CASSLMAGGNNEQFF
CDR3 DNA: TGTGCCAGCAGTTTAATGGCGGGGGGAAACAATGAGCAGTTCTTC
D gene: TRBD2
V gene: TRBV27
J gene: TRBJ2-1
clone size: once

CDR3 protein: CASSQGDVYGYTF
CDR3 DNA: TGTGCCAGTAGTCAGGGGGACGTCTATGGCTACACCTTC
D gene: TRBD1
V gene: TRBV19
J gene: TRBJ1-2
clone size: few

CDR3 protein: CASSLPRGGIHNEQFF
CDR3 DNA: TGCGCCAGCAGCCTCCCACGGGGGGGAATTCACAATGAGCAGTTCTTC
D gene: TRBD2
V gene: TRBV4-1
J gene: TRBJ2-1
clone size: NA

CDR3 protein: CAWTSGGNTIYF
CDR3 DNA: TGTGCCTGGACTTCGGGTGGAAACACCATATATTTT
D gene: NA
V gene: TRBV30
J gene: TRBJ1-3
clone size: NA

CDR3 protein: CAWSTRSSYEQYF
CDR3 DNA: TGTGCCTGGAGTACGCGGTCCTCCTACGAGCAGTACTTC
D gene: NA
V gene: TRBV30
J gene: TRBJ2-7
clone size: NA

CDR3 protein: CAIRPGTGAWNTIYF
CDR3 DNA: TGTGCCATCAGGCCCGGGACAGGGGCATGGAACACCATATATTTT
D gene: TRBD1
V gene: TRBV10-3
J gene: TRBJ1-3
clone size: NA

CDR3 protein: CASIQGSSTEAFF
CDR3 DNA: TGTGCCAGCATTCAGGGCTCGAGCACTGAAGCTTTCTTT
D gene: NA
V gene: TRBV6-5
J gene: TRBJ1-1
clone size: NA

CDR3 protein: CASSPGQGAFF
CDR3 DNA: TGTGCCAGCTCACCGGGACAGGGAGCTTTCTTT
D gene: TRBD1
V gene: TRBV18
J gene: TRBJ1-1
clone size: few

CDR3 protein: CATERAGTQYF
CDR3 DNA: TGTGCCACCGAGCGGGCGGGTACGCAGTATTTT
D gene: NA
V gene: TRBV2
J gene: TRBJ2-3
clone size: once

CDR3 protein: CASSVQPSGGRIGELFF
CDR3 DNA: TGTGCCAGCAGCGTACAGCCTAGCGGGGGCCGTATCGGGGAGCTGTTTTTT
D gene: TRBD2
V gene: TRBV9
J gene: TRBJ2-2
clone size: NA

CDR3 protein: CAWRTGSGTEAFF
CDR3 DNA: TGTGCCTGGAGGACAGGGAGTGGGACTGAAGCTTTCTTT
D gene: TRBD1
V gene: TRBV30
J gene: TRBJ1-1
clone size: NA

CDR3 protein: CASAGPGDTEAFF
CDR3 DNA: TGTGCCAGCGCCGGGCCCGGGGACACTGAAGCTTTCTTT
D gene: NA
V gene: TRBV2
J gene: TRBJ1-1
clone size: NA

CDR3 protein: CASSRRNRGAETQYF
CDR3 DNA: TGTGCCAGCAGCCGCCGAAACAGGGGTGCAGAGACCCAGTACTTC
D gene: TRBD1
V gene: TRBV7-7
J gene: TRBJ2-5
clone size: NA

CDR3 protein: CASSLTGLSDTQYF
CDR3 DNA: TGCGCCAGCAGCCTCACGGGGTTGTCAGATACGCAGTATTTT
D gene: NA
V gene: TRBV5-1
J gene: TRBJ2-3
clone size: NA

CDR3 protein: CASSAQTGIMNTEAFF
CDR3 DNA: TGTGCCAGCAGCGCCCAGACAGGGATCATGAACACTGAAGCTTTCTTT
D gene: TRBD1
V gene: TRBV3-1/TRBV3-2
J gene: TRBJ1-1
clone size: NA

CDR3 protein: CASSPIRQTDEKLFF
CDR3 DNA: TGTGCCAGCTCCCCGATCAGGCAGACAGATGAAAAACTGTTTTTT
D gene: NA
V gene: TRBV18
J gene: TRBJ1-4
clone size: NA

CDR3 protein: CASSPRGEFQAFF
CDR3 DNA: TGTGCCAGTAGTCCCAGGGGGGAATTTCAAGCTTTCTTT
D gene: TRBD1
V gene: TRBV19
J gene: TRBJ1-1
clone size: NA

CDR3 protein: CATSRDLGIQGASSYNSPLHF
CDR3 DNA: TGTGCCACCAGCAGAGATCTCGGTATACAGGGGGCTAGCTCCTATAATTCACCCCTCCACTTT
D gene: TRBD1
V gene: TRBV15
J gene: TRBJ1-6
clone size: NA

CDR3 protein: CAAAEGVYGYTF
CDR3 DNA: TGTGCCGCAGCCGAGGGCGTTTATGGCTACACCTTC
D gene: NA
V gene: TRBV10-3
J gene: TRBJ1-2
clone size: NA

CDR3 protein: CASSVDRGQGGGETQYF
CDR3 DNA: TGTGCCAGCAGTGTGGACAGGGGGCAAGGGGGAGGAGAGACCCAGTACTTC
D gene: TRBD1
V gene: TRBV6-1
J gene: TRBJ2-5
clone size: once

CDR3 protein: CASSLGQVYGYTF
CDR3 DNA: TGTGCCAGCAGCCTGGGACAGGTCTACGGCTACACCTTC
D gene: TRBD1
V gene: TRBV7-2
J gene: TRBJ1-2
clone size: NA

CDR3 protein: CASSFSGGRDTQYF
CDR3 DNA: TGCGCCAGCAGCTTTAGCGGGGGAAGAGATACGCAGTATTTT
D gene: TRBD2
V gene: TRBV5-1
J gene: TRBJ2-3
clone size: NA

CDR3 protein: CASSVLGRANEKLFF
CDR3 DNA: TGTGCCAGCAGTGTGTTGGGGAGGGCTAATGAAAAACTGTTTTTT
D gene: NA
V gene: TRBV2
J gene: TRBJ1-4
clone size: NA

CDR3 protein: CASSLGQPGTGELFF
CDR3 DNA: TGTGCCAGCAGCTTAGGACAGCCTGGGACCGGGGAGCTGTTTTTT
D gene: NA
V gene: TRBV11-3
J gene: TRBJ2-2
clone size: NA

CDR3 protein: CASSHRDRGPNTEAFF
CDR3 DNA: TGTGCCAGCAGCCACCGGGACAGGGGCCCGAACACTGAAGCTTTCTTT
D gene: TRBD1
V gene: TRBV3-1/TRBV3-2
J gene: TRBJ1-1
clone size: NA